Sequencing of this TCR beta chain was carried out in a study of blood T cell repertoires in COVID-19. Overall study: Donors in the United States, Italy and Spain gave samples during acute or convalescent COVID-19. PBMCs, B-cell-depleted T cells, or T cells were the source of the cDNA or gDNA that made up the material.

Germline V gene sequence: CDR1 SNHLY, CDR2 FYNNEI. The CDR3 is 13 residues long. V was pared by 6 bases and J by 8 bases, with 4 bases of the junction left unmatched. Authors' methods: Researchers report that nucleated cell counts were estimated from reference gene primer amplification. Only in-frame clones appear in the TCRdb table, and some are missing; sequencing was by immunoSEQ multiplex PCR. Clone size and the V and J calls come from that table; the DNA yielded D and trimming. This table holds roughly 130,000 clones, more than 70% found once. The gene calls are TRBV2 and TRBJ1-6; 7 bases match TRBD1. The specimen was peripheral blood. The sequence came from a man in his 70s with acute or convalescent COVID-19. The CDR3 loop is CASSDRVYSPLHF. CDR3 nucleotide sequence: TGTGCCAGCAGCGACAGGGTTTATTCACCCCTCCACTTT.